This T cell receptor (beta chain) came from a study of OX40 agonist ivuxolimab in advanced cancers. In terms of the full investigation: Ivuxolimab was a fully human IgG2 agonistic monoclonal antibody targeting the costimulatory receptor OX40 (CD134). Intravenous ivuxolimab was administered to patients every 2 weeks at six dose levels: 0.01, 0.1, 0.3, 1.5, 3 and 10 mg/kg. Of the roughly 54 dose-escalation patients, hepatocellular carcinoma was present in roughly 19, melanoma in roughly 15, renal cell carcinoma in 9 and head and neck cancer in 9. A male proportion of around 80% and a mean age of roughly 58 years, ranging from 23 to 79, were recorded for the dose-escalation cohort. Prior anti-PD-1, anti-PD-L1 or anti-CTLA-4 therapy was permitted, and checkpoint inhibitors had been received by around 40% of dose-escalation patients. Partial responses occurred in three dose-escalation patients: two with cutaneous melanoma and one with hepatocellular carcinoma. The purpose of peripheral TCRbeta sequencing was to test whether ivuxolimab changed TCR sequence diversity and led to clonal T-cell expansion. The monotherapy dose-escalation portion (N of about 50 patients) of the phase I ivuxolimab trial is reported in the paper.

With respect to this clone: What this receptor recognizes is not known. The sample holds no much larger clone one base away, and base qualities are not on file.

Patients with a history of autoimmune disease or receiving systemic immunosuppression were excluded from the trial. In every dose cohort, peripheral blood was drawn for TCR sequencing at baseline, cycle 4 day 1, and cycle 7 day 1. The samples were taken from a phase I, first-in-human, multicenter, open-label dose-escalation trial of ivuxolimab. Adults with locally advanced or metastatic melanoma, renal cell carcinoma, hepatocellular carcinoma or head and neck squamous cell carcinoma were enrolled in the trial. CD4+ and CD8+ T cells were sorted separately from peripheral blood before TCR sequencing. For sequencing of the TCRbeta CDR3 region, genomic DNA was extracted from the sorted cells. The immunoSEQ Assay was used for sequencing of TCRbeta CDR3 regions. This immuneACCESS table, as held by TCRdb, lists in-frame sequences with V and J called but not all clones. Of the missing ones, under half trace to an unresolved V gene in checked studies; the others have no known cause. The sample table records 70,000 to 95,000 clones; 94% of these occur just once. The ten biggest clones cover 2% to 3% of the sample.

What the study reported, not specific to this receptor: After ivuxolimab, more expanded clones were found on average in CD8+ T cells than in CD4+ T cells. Clonal expansion of both CD4+ and CD8+ blood T cells was observed from baseline to week 6 at doses 0.1 to 3.0 mg/kg. Partial responders in the 0.1-3.0 mg/kg groups had among the lowest normalized peripheral clonal expansion, especially among CD8+ T cells. Low levels of normalized T-cell clonal expansion were also shown by some nonresponding patients. Which antigens the clonally expanded peripheral T cells were specific for was not determined.

The specimen was CD4+ or CD8+ T cells sorted from blood, collected in a trial of the OX40 agonist ivuxolimab. This TCR derives from an adult with an advanced solid tumor such as melanoma, head and neck, liver or kidney cancer.

Here is the DNA: TGTGCCAGCAGCCAGGGACACCCGCGGGACAATGAGCAGTTCTTC. The translation is CASSQGHPRDNEQFF. Here the chain combines TRBV13 and TRBJ2-1; the D gene is possibly TRBD1, with 6 bases matching. Spanning cysteine to phenylalanine, the CDR3 consists of 15 amino acids. The retained sequence is limited to the CDR3, 45 bases, with the frame set at the first base. Cut back by 5 bases and 5 bases, the V and J ends lie 16 bases apart. CDR1 and CDR2 (PRHDT, FYEKMQ) derive from the germline V gene (reference sequence). Extended through the reference TRBV13 and TRBJ2-1 proteins, this CDR3 yields the full variable domain: AAGVIQSPRHLIKEKRETATLKCYPIPRHDTVYWYQQGPGQDPQFLISFYEKMQSDKGSIPDRFSAQQFSDYHSELNMSSLELGDSALYFCASSQGHPRDNEQFFGPGTRLTVL.